Sequencing of this TCR beta chain was carried out in a study of control samples from healthy donors and cancer patients. The table came from immunoSEQ multiplex PCR; TCRdb's copy has only in-frame clones and leaves some out. This table has 98,000 or so clones, around 80% appearing once. The CDR3 is made up of 15 amino acids. In germline, CDR1 is MDHEN, CDR2 SYDVKM. V trimming: 3 bases; J trimming: 1 base; junction bases outside the gene matches: 4. This chain connects TRBV28 to TRBJ2-3; 7 bases fit TRBD2. The sequencing input was blood. This sequence was found in a man between 18 and 29 years old in good health. CDR3 bases: TGTGCCAGCAGTTTTGGTGCGGGGGGCACAGATACGCAGTATTTT. Translation gives CASSFGAGGTDTQYF.